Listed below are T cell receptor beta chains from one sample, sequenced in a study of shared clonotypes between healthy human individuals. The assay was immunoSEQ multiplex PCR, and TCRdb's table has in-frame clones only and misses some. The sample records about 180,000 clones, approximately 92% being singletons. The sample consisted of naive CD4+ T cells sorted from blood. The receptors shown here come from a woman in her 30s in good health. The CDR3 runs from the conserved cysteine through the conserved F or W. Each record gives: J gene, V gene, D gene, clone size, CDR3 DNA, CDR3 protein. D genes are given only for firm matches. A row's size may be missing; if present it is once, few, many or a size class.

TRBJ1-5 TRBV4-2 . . TGTGCCAGCAGCTTGGCTTTGGACAGTTATAGCAATCAGCCCCAGCATTTT CASSLALDSYSNQPQHF
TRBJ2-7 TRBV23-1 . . TGCGCCAGCAGTCAATCGGGGCGGGACTTCCACTACGAGCAGTACTTC CASSQSGRDFHYEQYF
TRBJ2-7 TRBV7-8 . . TGTGCCAGCAGCTTAGCGCCCCGGTCCAACTCCTACGAGCAGTACTTC CASSLAPRSNSYEQYF
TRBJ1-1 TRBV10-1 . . TGCGCCAGCAGTGAGTCCCGGGGGAACACTGAAGCTTTCTTT CASSESRGNTEAFF
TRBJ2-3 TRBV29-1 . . TGCAGCGTTGAAATCCAGGAGCATACGCAGTATTTT CSVEIQEHTQYF
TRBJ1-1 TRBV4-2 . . TGTGCCAGCAGCCAAGATCTTACCGAGAACACTGAAGCTTTCTTT CASSQDLTENTEAFF
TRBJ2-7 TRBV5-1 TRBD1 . TGCGCCAGCAGCGGCCGGACAGGGGGAGGGACCTACGAGCAGTACTTC CASSGRTGGGTYEQYF
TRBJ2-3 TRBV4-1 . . TGCGCCAGCAGCCAAGGGCAGACGAGGGGCACAGATACGCAGTATTTT CASSQGQTRGTDTQYF
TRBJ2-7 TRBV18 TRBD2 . TGTGCCAGCTCACCGAGAGCGGGAGGGCCCCACGAGCAGTACTTC CASSPRAGGPHEQYF
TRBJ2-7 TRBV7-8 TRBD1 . TGTGCCAGCAGCTCGGACAGGGGGCTCGAGCAGTACTTC CASSSDRGLEQYF
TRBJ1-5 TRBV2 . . TGTGCCAGCAGTGTGGAGGCGGGGAGTCAGCCCCAGCATTTT CASSVEAGSQPQHF
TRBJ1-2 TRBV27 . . TGTGCCAGCGCCCCAGGAGGGGTCGACTATGGCTACACCTTC CASAPGGVDYGYTF
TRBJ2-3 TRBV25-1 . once TGTGCCAGCAGTGAATCTTGGGGAGGCCCGGGGGAGTATTTT CASSESWGGPGEYF
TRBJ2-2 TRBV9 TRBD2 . TGTGCCAGCAGCGGCTATCCGGGACTAGTTATCGGGGAGCTGTTTTTT CASSGYPGLVIGELFF
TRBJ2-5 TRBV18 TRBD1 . TGTGCCAGCTCACCCCCGGGACAGTACGAGACCCAGTACTTC CASSPPGQYETQYF
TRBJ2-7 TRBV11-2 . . TGTGCCAGCAGCCACGGGACGGCACCCTACGAGCAGTACTTC CASSHGTAPYEQYF
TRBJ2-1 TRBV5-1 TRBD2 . TGCGCCAGCAGACCCGCGGGAGCGCGGGGGTATGAGCAGTTCTTC CASRPAGARGYEQFF
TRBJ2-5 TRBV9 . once TGTGCCAGCAGCGTACGGGCGGAGACAGAGACCCAGTACTTC CASSVRAETETQYF
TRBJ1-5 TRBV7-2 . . TGTGCCAGCAGCCCAAACAGGGATTTAAATCAGCCCCAGCATTTT CASSPNRDLNQPQHF
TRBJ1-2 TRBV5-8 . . TGTGCCAGCAGCCCCCAGGGCGGGGGCTACACCTTC CASSPQGGGYTF
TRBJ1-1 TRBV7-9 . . TGTGCCAGCAGATCGATTGGATCCGCGAACACTGAAGCTTTCTTT CASRSIGSANTEAFF
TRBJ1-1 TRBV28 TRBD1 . TGTGCCAGCAGACCAGGGGGGTGGGACACTGAAGCTTTCTTT CASRPGGWDTEAFF
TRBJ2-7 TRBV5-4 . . TGTGCCAGCAGCTTAATCCCCCCAGGAATCTCCTACGAGCAGTACTTC CASSLIPPGISYEQYF
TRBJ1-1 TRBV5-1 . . TGCGCCAGCAGCCGGAAGGAGGGGAACACTGAAGCTTTCTTT CASSRKEGNTEAFF
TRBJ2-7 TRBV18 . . TGTGCCAGCTCGGAGTCAGGGCCCTACGAGCAGTACTTC CASSESGPYEQYF
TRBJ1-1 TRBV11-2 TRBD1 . TGTGCCAGCAGAGGGGGCCTGATGAACACTGAAGCTTTCTTT CASRGGLMNTEAFF
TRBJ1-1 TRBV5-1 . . TGCGCCAGCAGCTTGGGATTGGGAGAAGCTTTCTTT CASSLGLGEAFF
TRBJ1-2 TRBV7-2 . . TGTGCCAGCAGCTTACGGGGCAGGGCTATATGGGGCTACACCTTC CASSLRGRAIWGYTF